Shown below are 5 T cell receptor beta chains from a single sample sequenced in a study of T cells in Graves' hyperthyroidism and ophthalmopathy (dated 2019 in TCRdb). Receptor amplification or capture employed multiplex PCR. The instrument was an Illumina HiSeq 2000. The TCR beta CDR3 regions were amplified from RNA transcripts. For the first round of RT-PCR on the TCR CDR3, the HTBI primer set was used together with the Qiagen OneStep RT-PCR kit. TCRdb cleaned the public reads at Q25 with fastp, built clones with MiXCR and kept in-frame beta chains. Records with the same CDR3 protein are collapsed into one entry carrying the most frequent genes and DNA. For this sample there are almost 600,000 distinct CDR3 sequences; around 14% appear just once. The ten largest make up approximately 5.7% of the sample. The sequencing input was blood. The receptors here all came from a woman in her 30s with Graves' hyperthyroidism that later progressed to Graves' ophthalmopathy.

This sequence joins TRBV7-2 and TRBJ1-2, with no clear D. Looked up from germline, CDR1 is SGHTA and CDR2 is FQGNSA. This CDR3 has 13 residues. The V gene lost 5 bases and the J gene lost 4 bases, with 11 bases spanning the gap. This chain's CDR3 is CASSPFTGYGYTF. CDR3 bases: TGTGCCAGCAGCCCATTTACGGGCTATGGCTACACCTTC.

This clonotype has a handful of counts. The chain is built from TRBV6-5 and TRBJ2-6; the D is unclear. CDR1 and CDR2 (germline): MNHEY, SVGAGI. The CDR3 consists of 13 residues. Trimming took 7 bases from V and 2 from J, leaving 6 bases between them. CDR3: CASKRAGANVLTF. CDR3 coding DNA: TGTGCCAGCAAACGTGCTGGGGCCAACGTCCTGACTTTC.

This clonotype was detected many times. The chain carries TRBV11-3 and TRBJ2-4; D is unresolved. CDR1 and CDR2 (germline): SGHNT, YENEEA. Trimming took 2 bases from V and 0 from J, leaving 17 bases between them. The CDR3 contains 18 residues. CDR3: CASSLSQNVPLAKNIQYF. For the CDR3, the DNA is TGTGCCAGCAGCTTATCCCAGAACGTACCCTTAGCCAAAAACATTCAGTACTTC.

The table lists this clonotype with many counts. Here the CDR3 reads CAISDPDGGGDYEQYF. The CDR3 coding sequence is TGTGCCATCAGTGACCCCGACGGAGGGGGAGATTACGAGCAGTACTTC. The V gene is TRBV10-3, the J gene TRBJ2-7; the D call may be TRBD1 or TRBD2 (6 bases each). The germline V gene has CDR1 ENHRY and CDR2 SYGVKD. V dropped 3 bases and J dropped 4 bases, with 19 bases sitting between them. The CDR3 is 16 residues long.

This clonotype showed up many times. One junction end disagrees with the germline gene, perhaps due to a read error. The chain carries TRBV12-3 or TRBV12-4 and TRBJ2-3; 10 nucleotides agree with TRBD2. The CDR3 loop spans 18 amino acids. The CDR3 sequence: CAGSPWQSAGGPTDTQYF. The DNA for the CDR3 is TGTGCCGGCAGTCCCTGGCAATCAGCGGGAGGGCCAACAGATACGCAGTATTTT.